This TCR beta chain derives from a study of blood T cells in healthy people across ages (dated by TCRdb to 2014 to 2015). Describing the broader study: Template switching captured roughly one uniquely barcoded TCR beta cDNA molecule per two T cells in model experiments. Age-related changes in TCR beta repertoire diversity were measured in the study by deep sequencing normalized with unique cDNA molecular identifiers. Four age groups were formed from the donors: young (average 16 years), middle-aged (around 37), aged (around 62) and long-lived (more than 75). To avoid experimental bias, donors of different ages were spread randomly across the sequencing lanes. The study analyzed two additional independent replicas of 1 million unique cDNA reads from the same blood draw for two donors, one aged 18 to 30 and one aged 80 or older.

The study at large found these results: Because the CMV infection status of the donors was unknown, age-related changes in expanded clonotypes may potentially have been confounded. The percentage of naive T cells measured by flow cytometry correlated strongly with observed TCR beta diversity. Estimates of total diversity based on one million sequenced T cells were considered lower bounds and underestimates. Conclusive comparison of naive and antigen-experienced compartments was prevented by the profiling of bulk unsorted PBMCs. As age increased, observed TCR beta diversity per million T cells dropped in a roughly linear way, and a significant reduction was already evident by age around 41. Compared with the aged group, the long-lived group had more naive CD4+ T cells, fewer expanded clones and increased TCR diversity, a pattern suggesting age selection.

Note on this clonotype: What this receptor recognizes is not known. No base qualities exist here, and no much larger clone lies one base off it.

Receptor amplification or capture employed 5' RACE. TCRdb records Illumina HiSeq 2500 as the sequencer. A second roughly 6 to 12 cycle PCR used a sample-barcoded 5' primer and a J-beta primer mix. A unique molecular identifier was introduced onto each TCR beta cDNA molecule by a template-switch 5' adaptor carrying 12 random nucleotides. Each sample yielded at least 3 million CDR3-containing paired-end reads. All of the RNA was converted into first-strand cDNA using the Mint cDNA synthesis kit, with a TRBC-specific oligonucleotide serving as the primer. Following uracil-DNA glycosylase treatment, a first 18-cycle PCR with universal primers M1SS and BC2_uni_R was performed on all cDNA. In the original analysis: Each sample was normalized by randomly selecting 1 million high-quality reads, each carrying a distinct molecular identifier. Instead of being binned into consensus sequences, reads with shared molecular identifiers were discarded. MiTCR, set to a Q25 quality threshold and the strictest error-elimination algorithm, was used for CDR3 identification, clonotype clustering and error correction. A nonparametric unseen species model using Euler transformation provided a lower-bound estimate of total TCR beta diversity. The public reads were run again by TCRdb, first through fastp at Q25 and then through MiXCR, and only productive beta chains were kept. Rows are unified per CDR3 protein, each entry keeping the most common DNA and genes. None of the V and J calls come from the authors' own analysis; TCRdb made them. This sample lists about 780,000 distinct CDR3 sequences; about 62% were detected once. Clones ranked in the top ten supply about a quarter of the sample.

Systemically healthy Caucasian individuals from Russia, around 39 in total and aged about 6 to 90 years, were included as donors. Each donor gave approximately 10 milliliters of peripheral blood, collected into EDTA-treated Vacutainer tubes. Ficoll-Paque density-gradient centrifugation was used to isolate PBMCs, with at least 7 million per sample. Trizol reagent was used to extract total RNA from the PBMCs, yielding at least 6 micrograms per sample. Naive CD45RAhigh/CD27high T cell percentages were measured by flow cytometry on a PBMC aliquot from every donor. The clonotype comes from a young man in good health. Sequenced input: blood.

DNA sequence: TGTGCCAGCAGCCAAGGGGACAGCAGGGGACCCAAAAACATTCAGTACTTC. This gives the protein CASSQGDSRGPKNIQYF. The rearrangement combines TRBV14 with TRBJ2-4; TRBD1 lines up with 7 middle nucleotides. V is trimmed back by 1 base and J by 2 bases, and the junction contains 8 bases that no gene match accounts for. From its cysteine to its phenylalanine, the CDR3 spans 17 amino acids. Solely the CDR3 DNA is kept, with 51 bases framed from the first base. The germline V gene supplies CDR1 SGHDN and CDR2 FVKESK.